These 28 T cell receptor beta chains share one sample of origin, sequenced in a study of T cells in narcolepsy. Here immunoSEQ multiplex PCR was the method, and the copy in TCRdb shows in-frame clones only, minus some. The table includes tens of thousands of clones, roughly 77% detected once. Sequenced material: CD45RA- memory CD4+ T cells from PBMCs. These receptor sequences come from a human donor with narcolepsy.

The chain joins TRBV19 to TRBJ1-5, with a weak D call TRBD1 (5 bases). The CDR3 loop spans 16 amino acids. Germline V gives CDR1 LNHDA, CDR2 SQIVND (reference sequence). V dropped 7 bases and J dropped 0 bases, with 16 bases sitting between them. The CDR3, as DNA: TGTGCCAGTAAGGGGTCAGGGAGTTATAGCAATCAGCCCCAGCATTTT. Protein: CASKGSGSYSNQPQHF.

The V gene is TRBV6-1, the J gene TRBJ2-1; perhaps TRBD1 as D (6 bases). The ends were cut back, 7 bases at V and 6 bases at J, with 19 bases in the middle. This CDR3 has 15 amino acids. Per the germline V gene, CDR1 is MNHNS and CDR2 is SASEGT. In nucleotides, the CDR3 is TGTGCCAGCAAATATCTAGGGGGAATGAGCAATGAGCAGTTCTTC. It translates to CASKYLGGMSNEQFF.

The chain carries TRBV14 and TRBJ1-4; D possibly corresponds to TRBD1 (5 bases). The germline V gene has CDR1 SGHDN and CDR2 FVKESK. The germline V and J ends were trimmed by 4 bases and 5 bases, with 11 bases remaining between them. This CDR3 has 14 residues. CDR3 loop: CASSPGTLNEKLFF. The CDR3, as DNA: TGTGCCAGCAGCCCGGGGACCTTGAATGAAAAACTGTTTTTT. Full variable domain (missing parts from reference TRBV14 and TRBJ1-4): EAGVTQFPSHSVIEKGQTVTLRCDPISGHDNLYWYRRVMGKEIKFLLHFVKESKQDESGMPNNRFLAERTGGTYSTLKVQPAELEDSGVYFCASSPGTLNEKLFFGSGTQLSVL.

V gene TRBV19 combines with J gene TRBJ1-5; D is possibly TRBD1 (5 bases). The CDR3 sequence is 16 residues long. Trimming shortened V by 3 bases and J by 2 bases, and 14 bases separated the two germline ends. From germline, CDR1 is LNHDA and CDR2 SQIVND (reference sequence). The CDR3 loop is CASSIMGRSGNQPQHF. CDR3 nucleotides: TGTGCCAGTAGTATCATGGGGCGTTCGGGCAATCAGCCCCAGCATTTT.

V is TRBV6-5 and J is TRBJ1-2; tentative D call: TRBD1 (5 bases). CDR1 MNHEY and CDR2 SVGAGI come from the germline V gene. The CDR3 runs 12 residues. Trimming shortened V by 3 bases and J by 8 bases, and 10 bases separated the two germline ends. CDR3 DNA sequence: TGTGCCAGCAGTTATCGGGGGAACGGCTACACCTTC. Amino acids: CASSYRGNGYTF.

A word on this clone: The junction does not match germline at one end; this may be a read error. The CDR3: CASRLGTAKVTGELFF. The CDR3 DNA sequence: TGCGCCAGCAGATTGGGGACAGCCAAGGTTACCGGGGAGCTGTTTTTT. The genes are TRBV5-1 and TRBJ2-2; TRBD1 matches at 7 bases. Germline V gene sequence: CDR1 SGHRS, CDR2 YFSETQ. The CDR3 consists of 16 residues.

The table lists this clone with a count of one. V usage is TRBV9 and J usage is TRBJ2-6, with 14 nucleotides matching TRBD2. Germline lookup yields CDR1 SGDLS and CDR2 YYNGEE. The CDR3 is made up of 18 amino acids. V lost 4 bases and J lost 1; bases outside the gene matches: 4. The CDR3 DNA follows: TGTGCCAGCAGCCCTGGACTAGCGGGAGGTTCTGGGGCCAACGTCCTGACTTTC. It is translated as CASSPGLAGGSGANVLTF.

This rearrangement joins TRBV2 to TRBJ1-5, with D possibly being TRBD1 (5 bases). Germline loops: CDR1 SNHLY, CDR2 FYNNEI. Trimming took off 4 bases at V and 4 bases at J, with 5 bases between the two ends. CDR3 size: 12 residues. The CDR3 loop reads CASSGQNQPQHF. The CDR3 DNA is TGTGCCAGCAGTGGACAGAATCAGCCCCAGCATTTT.

This chain joins TRBV6-4 and TRBJ2-5; the match to TRBD2 covers 7 bases. Germline V CDR1 and CDR2: MRHNA, SNTAGT. V dropped 11 bases and J dropped 7; count of bases not matched to a gene: 7. This CDR3 region has 11 residues. The CDR3 is CAGSRESTQYF. The DNA for the CDR3 is TGTGCCGGATCGCGGGAGTCGACCCAGTACTTC.

This clone was recorded once. The chain is built from TRBV7-6 and TRBJ2-7; 11 nucleotides align to TRBD1. The junction had 6 bases not matched to a gene; V was cut back by 0 bases and J by 2 bases. Germline-derived CDR1 and CDR2 are SGHVS and FNYEAQ. The CDR3 length is 17 residues. The CDR3 spells CASSLAVGQGAAYEQYF. CDR3 in DNA: TGTGCCAGCAGCTTAGCTGTAGGACAGGGGGCCGCCTACGAGCAGTACTTC.

The rearrangement joins TRBV9 to TRBJ1-2, with 12 bases identical to TRBD1. CDR1 and CDR2 (germline): SGDLS, YYNGEE. The CDR3 is made up of 14 amino acids. V shed 6 bases, J shed 6 bases, and the junction held 6 bases outside the gene matches. As DNA, the CDR3 is TGTGCCAGCAAATGGGACAGGGGGCAGGATGGCTACACCTTC. It specifies CASKWDRGQDGYTF.

J is TRBJ1-1 and V is TRBV7-2; TRBD1 matches at 8 bases. The J segment lost 6 bases and the V segment lost 2 bases, leaving 14 bases of the junction unmatched. The CDR3 contains 17 residues. CDR1 and CDR2 from the germline V gene are SGHTA and FQGNSA. CDR3 DNA: TGTGCCAGCAGCTTAACCTTTATTGGACAGGGAGCGCCTGAAGCTTTCTTT. Translated: CASSLTFIGQGAPEAFF. Filled out from reference TRBV7-2 and TRBJ1-1, the complete variable domain reads GAGVSQSPSNKVTEKGKDVELRCDPISGHTALYWYRQSLGQGLEFLIYFQGNSAPDKSGLPSDRFSAERTGGSVSTLTIQRTQQEDSAVYLCASSLTFIGQGAPEAFFGQGTRLTVV.

This chain links TRBV11-3 with TRBJ1-1, with 11 bases fitting TRBD1. Trimming removed 4 bases from V and 7 bases from J; junction bases left unmatched: 8. CDR1 SGHNT and CDR2 YENEEA come from the germline V gene. This CDR3 has 15 amino acids. The CDR3 reads CASSSPGQGGLEAFF. Here the CDR3 DNA reads TGTGCCAGCAGCTCACCGGGACAGGGGGGCCTTGAAGCTTTCTTT.

The chain carries TRBV18 and TRBJ1-2; no reliable D call. The CDR3 is 18 amino acids. Germline CDR1 and CDR2: KGHSH and LQKENI. V dropped 1 base and J dropped 5 bases, with 23 bases sitting between them. The CDR3, as DNA: TGTGCCAGCTCACCACGCACCGCCCGTGGCGGAGTTGAGTATGGCTACACCTTC. Residues: CASSPRTARGGVEYGYTF.

The rearrangement uses TRBV5-4 and TRBJ2-4; 9 positions agree with TRBD1. CDR3 length: 14 residues. The germline gives CDR1 SGHNT, CDR2 YYREEE (reference sequence). J gave up 7 bases and V 4 bases, and 6 bases lay outside the gene matches. The CDR3 DNA reads as TGTGCCAGCAGCGGGGACAGGGTGGGCAACATTCAGTACTTC. Protein sequence: CASSGDRVGNIQYF.

This clone was seen a single time. The chain is built from TRBV7-2 and TRBJ1-5; 8 nucleotides line up with TRBD1. V was clipped by 0 bases and J by 5 bases; unmatched bases: 6. There are 16 residues in the CDR3. From germline, CDR1 is SGHTA and CDR2 FQGNSA. As DNA, the CDR3 is TGTGCCAGCAGCTTAGCGGCAGGGGGCCCTTATCAGCCCCAGCATTTT. It is translated as CASSLAAGGPYQPQHF.

The chain joins TRBV11-3 to TRBJ2-1; no reliable D call. The CDR3 length is 13 residues. Germline CDR1 reads SGHNT; CDR2 reads YENEEA. Trimming removed 0 bases at V and 8 bases at J, with 8 bases between. This chain's CDR3 is CASSLENGDEQFF. In DNA form, the CDR3 reads TGTGCCAGCAGCTTAGAGAACGGTGATGAGCAGTTCTTC.

This clone was counted only a few times. J is TRBJ2-4 and V is TRBV6-1; D possibly corresponds to TRBD1 (5 bases). The CDR3 totals 12 residues. Germline V gene sequence: CDR1 MNHNS, CDR2 SASEGT. With 7 bases removed from V and 7 bases from J, the gap between germline ends came to 11 bases. This CDR3 reads CASTRALNIQYF. In DNA, the CDR3 is TGTGCCAGCACCAGGGCTTTGAACATTCAGTACTTC.

V gene TRBV6-4 combines with J gene TRBJ2-1, with D maybe TRBD1 (6 bases). The CDR3 contains 15 residues. V shed 5 bases and J shed 0 bases, with 11 bases lying between them. The germline gives CDR1 MRHNA, CDR2 SNTAGT. The CDR3 coding sequence is TGTGCCAGCAGTCGGGACACTCTCTCCTACAATGAGCAGTTCTTC. Protein: CASSRDTLSYNEQFF.

V gene TRBV14 combines with J gene TRBJ1-6; 7 bases are shared with TRBD1. This CDR3 is built from 16 residues. V was pared by 4 bases and J by 0 bases, with 3 bases of the junction left unmatched. CDR1 is SGHDN, CDR2 FVKESK, per germline. The CDR3 loop reads CASSPRTGSYNSPLHF. In DNA form, the CDR3 reads TGTGCCAGCAGCCCTCGGACAGGCTCCTATAATTCACCCCTCCACTTT.

This chain connects TRBV27 to TRBJ1-1; D not resolved. Germline V gene lookup returns CDR1 MNHEY and CDR2 SMNVEV (reference sequence). The CDR3 is 13 residues long. Trimming left V 3 bases short and J 0 bases short, with 5 bases between. CDR3 in DNA: TGTGCCAGCAGTTTCGGCATGAACACTGAAGCTTTCTTT. This gives the protein CASSFGMNTEAFF.

This clone was counted a few times. The CDR3 loop reads CASSSPNLYNEQFF. The CDR3 region has the DNA TGTGCCAGCAGCTCCCCCAACTTGTACAATGAGCAGTTCTTC. The chain joins TRBV28 to TRBJ2-1; the D is unclear. CDR3 length equals 14 residues. V was shortened by 6 bases and J by 4 bases, with 13 bases between the two germline ends. CDR1 is MDHEN and CDR2 is SYDVKM in the germline V gene.

This chain's CDR3 is CASSDPGLYQPQHF. CDR3 DNA sequence: TGTGCCAGTAGTGACCCCGGATTATATCAGCCCCAGCATTTT. The genes are TRBV19 and TRBJ1-5; no reliable D call. Germline V gene lookup returns CDR1 LNHDA and CDR2 SQIVND (reference sequence). V gave up 5 bases and J gave up 5 bases, with 13 bases separating them. CDR3 length: 14 residues.

This clone was counted a single time. At one end, the junction sequence differs from germline, possibly due to a read error. This chain joins TRBV27 and TRBJ2-1; 7 bases are a match to TRBD1. Germline CDR1 and CDR2: MNHEY and SMNVEV (reference sequence). The CDR3 is 12 amino acids. The CDR3 loop is CASSAWADRWVF. DNA of the CDR3: TGTGCCAGCAGTGCATGGGCGGACAGGTGGGTCTTC.

V is TRBV10-1 and J is TRBJ2-3, with D unresolved. The length of the CDR3 is 14 residues. Germline loops: CDR1 WNHNN, CDR2 SYGVQD (reference sequence). Trimming pared 0 bases from V and 2 bases from J, leaving 6 bases between. The CDR3 nucleotides read TGCGCCAGCAGTGAGTCGGCTTACACAGATACGCAGTATTTT. It translates to CASSESAYTDTQYF.

This clone was counted a single time. This CDR3 reads CAWSVRLAGELFF. The CDR3 DNA follows: TGTGCCTGGAGTGTACGTTTAGCCGGGGAGCTGTTTTTT. The chain is built from TRBV30 and TRBJ2-2; D is uncertain. Trimming left V 0 bases short and J 6 bases short, with 8 bases between. The CDR3 has 13 amino acids. The germline V gene has CDR1 GTSNPN and CDR2 SVGIG (reference sequence).

This clone was observed a single time. The V and J genes are TRBV27 and TRBJ2-5; no firm D call. CDR1 and CDR2 (germline): MNHEY, SMNVEV (reference sequence). This CDR3 has 12 amino acids. Trimming shortened V by 5 bases and J by 6 bases, and 10 bases separated the two germline ends. The CDR3 DNA is TGTGCCAGCAGTCCCCACCCGAAGACCCAGTACTTC. Amino acids: CASSPHPKTQYF.

The rearrangement uses TRBV28 and TRBJ1-5; 12 nucleotides align to TRBD1. Germline CDR1 is MDHEN and CDR2 is SYDVKM. V was pared by 7 bases and J by 7 bases, with 5 bases of the junction left unmatched. The CDR3 consists of 14 residues. Here the CDR3 DNA reads TGTGCCAGCATTGTGGGGACAGGGGGCCAGCCCCAGCATTTT. This codes for CASIVGTGGQPQHF.